This note documents a single T cell receptor beta chain sequence. Its antigen is not identified. This record belongs to a study of T cell responses to AZD1222 COVID-19 vaccine. Trimming left V 6 bases short and J 10 bases short, with 12 bases between. Germline V gene lookup returns CDR1 MGHDK and CDR2 SYGVNS. The CDR3 consists of 12 residues. Study-wide findings and caveats: A reported finding is that nearly half of spike-specific TCRs target unmutated variant regions. Clonal diversity was possibly underestimated, and the donors were mostly white British, with more females. Sampled repertoires all dated from after the peak T cell response.

Libraries were prepared by immunoSEQ multiplex PCR; TCRdb keeps only in-frame clonotypes and omits some of them. The sample yields approximately 180,000 clones, about 93% seen once. The sequence derives from an adult who received the MenACWY meningococcal vaccine as a control. The rearrangement links TRBV25-1 to TRBJ1-4; D remains unclear. This material consisted of peripheral blood, taken 28 days after the second dose of the MenACWY control vaccine. The CDR3, as DNA: TGTGCCAGCAGAGCGTCGGTGGGAAAACTGTTTTTT. This codes for CASRASVGKLFF.